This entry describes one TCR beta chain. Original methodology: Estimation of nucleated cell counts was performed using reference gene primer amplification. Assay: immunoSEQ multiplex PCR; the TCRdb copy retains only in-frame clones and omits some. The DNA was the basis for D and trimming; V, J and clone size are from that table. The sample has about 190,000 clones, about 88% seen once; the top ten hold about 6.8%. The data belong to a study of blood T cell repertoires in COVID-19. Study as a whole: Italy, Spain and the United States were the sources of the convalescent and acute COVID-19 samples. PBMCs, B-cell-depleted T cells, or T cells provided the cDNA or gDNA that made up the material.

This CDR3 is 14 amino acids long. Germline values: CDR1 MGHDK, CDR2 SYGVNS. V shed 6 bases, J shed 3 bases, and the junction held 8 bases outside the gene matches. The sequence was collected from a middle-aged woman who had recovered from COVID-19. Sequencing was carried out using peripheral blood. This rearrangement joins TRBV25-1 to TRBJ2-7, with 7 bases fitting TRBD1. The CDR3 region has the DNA TGTGCCAGCAGATCGACAGGGATTCTCTACGAGCAGTACTTC. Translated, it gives CASRSTGILYEQYF.